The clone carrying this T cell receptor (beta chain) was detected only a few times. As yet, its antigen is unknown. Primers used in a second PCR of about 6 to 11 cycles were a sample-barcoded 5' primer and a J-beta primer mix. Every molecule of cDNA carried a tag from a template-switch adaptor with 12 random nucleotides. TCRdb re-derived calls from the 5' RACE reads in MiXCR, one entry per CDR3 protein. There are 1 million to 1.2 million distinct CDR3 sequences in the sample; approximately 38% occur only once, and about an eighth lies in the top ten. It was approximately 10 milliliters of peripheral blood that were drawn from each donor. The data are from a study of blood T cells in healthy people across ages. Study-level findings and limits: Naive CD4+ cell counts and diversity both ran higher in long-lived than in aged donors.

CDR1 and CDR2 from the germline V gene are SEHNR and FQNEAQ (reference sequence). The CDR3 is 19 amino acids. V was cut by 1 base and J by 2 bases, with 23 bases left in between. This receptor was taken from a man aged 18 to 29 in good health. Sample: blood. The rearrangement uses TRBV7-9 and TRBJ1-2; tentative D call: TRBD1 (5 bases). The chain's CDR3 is CASSLEWGLSDDLNYGYTF. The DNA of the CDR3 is TGTGCCAGCAGCTTAGAGTGGGGCTTGTCAGATGACCTAAACTATGGCTACACCTTC. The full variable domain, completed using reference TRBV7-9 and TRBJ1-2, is DTGVSQNPRHKITKRGQNVTFRCDPISEHNRLYWYRQTLGQGPEFLTYFQNEAQLEKSRLLSDRFSAERPKGSFSTLEIQRTEQGDSAMYLCASSLEWGLSDDLNYGYTFGSGTRLTVV.